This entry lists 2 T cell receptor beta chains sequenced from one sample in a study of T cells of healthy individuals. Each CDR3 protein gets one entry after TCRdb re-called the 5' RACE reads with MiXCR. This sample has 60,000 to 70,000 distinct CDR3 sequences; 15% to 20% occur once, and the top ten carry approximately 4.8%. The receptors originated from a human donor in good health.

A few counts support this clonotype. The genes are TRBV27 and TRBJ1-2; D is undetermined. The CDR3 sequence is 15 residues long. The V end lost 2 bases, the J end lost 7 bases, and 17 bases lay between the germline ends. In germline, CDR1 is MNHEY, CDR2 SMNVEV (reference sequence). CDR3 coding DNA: TGTGCCAGCAGTTTAGAGGCCAGATCGAGCTTTGGCTACACCTTC. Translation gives CASSLEARSSFGYTF.

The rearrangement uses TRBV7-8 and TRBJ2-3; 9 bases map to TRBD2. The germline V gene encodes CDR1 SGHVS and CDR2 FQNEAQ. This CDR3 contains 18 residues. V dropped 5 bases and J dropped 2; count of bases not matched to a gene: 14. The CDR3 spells CASSLIPMAGGNTDTQYF. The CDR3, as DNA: TGTGCCAGCAGCCTAATCCCCATGGCGGGGGGGAACACAGATACGCAGTATTTT.